The TCR beta chain described here comes from a study of shared clonotypes between healthy human individuals. Overall study context: A couple of women and three men aged 18 to 49 served as donors.

General observations from the study: Investigators expected sequencing depth to affect clonotype sharing among donors.

As regards this clone: Its antigen is undetermined.

Each unsorted sample relied on roughly 84 million PBMCs as its source of genomic DNA. Genomic DNA of each subset was evenly split across several immunoSEQ plates. Profiled with immunoSEQ multiplex PCR; TCRdb holds only in-frame clones, not every one. Of 520,000 or so clones in the sample, 79% were seen once. Sequences were obtained from PBMCs. The receptor comes from a woman aged 40 to 55 in good health. Some clones in this sample may be carry-over from other donors' samples.

The CDR3 sequence is CASSDRGLAGGQYNEQFF. In DNA form, the CDR3 reads TGTGCCAGCAGTGACCGGGGACTAGCGGGAGGGCAATACAATGAGCAGTTCTTC. This rearrangement joins TRBV6-1 to TRBJ2-1; TRBD2 aligns across 16 bases. This CDR3 spans 18 amino acids. Looked up from germline, CDR1 is MNHNS and CDR2 is SASEGT. V shed 3 bases and J 4 bases; nucleotides not matched to a gene: 6.